This TCR beta chain was observed in a study of T cells after yellow fever vaccination. Study-level results: Contaminants from the bulk population, in the form of abundant clonotypes, could be found in FACS-sorted repertoires.

In its sample, this clonotype was seen many times. The target antigen is unknown. Germline CDR1 LGHDT, CDR2 YNNKEL (reference sequence). CDR3 size: 13 residues. V dropped 1 base and J dropped 10 bases, with 11 bases sitting between them. One entry per CDR3 protein results from TCRdb running MiXCR on the 5' RACE reads. The sample gives roughly 250,000 distinct CDR3 sequences, over 10% of which show up once; approximately 0.49% is in the top ten. The chain recombines TRBV3-1 with TRBJ2-1; D unclear. The TCR originated in a man aged 25 to 40 who received the YFV17D yellow fever vaccine. The input for sequencing was CD4+ T cells sorted from PBMCs, taken 45 days after the yellow fever booster vaccination. Written as DNA, the CDR3 is TGTGCCAGCAGCCAAGGGGTCCGACAAGAGCAGTTCTTC. Residues: CASSQGVRQEQFF.